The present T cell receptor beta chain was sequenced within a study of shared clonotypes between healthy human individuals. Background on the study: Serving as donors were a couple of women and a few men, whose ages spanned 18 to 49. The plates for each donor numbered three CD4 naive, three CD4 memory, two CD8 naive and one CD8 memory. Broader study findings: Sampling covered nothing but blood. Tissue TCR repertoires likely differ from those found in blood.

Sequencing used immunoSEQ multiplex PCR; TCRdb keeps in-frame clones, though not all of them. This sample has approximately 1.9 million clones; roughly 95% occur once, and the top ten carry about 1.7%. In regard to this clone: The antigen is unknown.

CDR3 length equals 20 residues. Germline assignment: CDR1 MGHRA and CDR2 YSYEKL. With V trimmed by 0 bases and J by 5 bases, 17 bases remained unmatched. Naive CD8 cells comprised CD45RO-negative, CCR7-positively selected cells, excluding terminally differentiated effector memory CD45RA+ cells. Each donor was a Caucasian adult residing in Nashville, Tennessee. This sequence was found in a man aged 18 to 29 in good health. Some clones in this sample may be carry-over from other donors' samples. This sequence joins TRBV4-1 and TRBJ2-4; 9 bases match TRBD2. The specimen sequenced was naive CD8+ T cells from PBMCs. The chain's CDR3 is CASSQDPSGKVILSQNIQYF. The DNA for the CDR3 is TGCGCCAGCAGCCAAGATCCTAGCGGGAAGGTCATACTTAGCCAAAACATTCAGTACTTC.